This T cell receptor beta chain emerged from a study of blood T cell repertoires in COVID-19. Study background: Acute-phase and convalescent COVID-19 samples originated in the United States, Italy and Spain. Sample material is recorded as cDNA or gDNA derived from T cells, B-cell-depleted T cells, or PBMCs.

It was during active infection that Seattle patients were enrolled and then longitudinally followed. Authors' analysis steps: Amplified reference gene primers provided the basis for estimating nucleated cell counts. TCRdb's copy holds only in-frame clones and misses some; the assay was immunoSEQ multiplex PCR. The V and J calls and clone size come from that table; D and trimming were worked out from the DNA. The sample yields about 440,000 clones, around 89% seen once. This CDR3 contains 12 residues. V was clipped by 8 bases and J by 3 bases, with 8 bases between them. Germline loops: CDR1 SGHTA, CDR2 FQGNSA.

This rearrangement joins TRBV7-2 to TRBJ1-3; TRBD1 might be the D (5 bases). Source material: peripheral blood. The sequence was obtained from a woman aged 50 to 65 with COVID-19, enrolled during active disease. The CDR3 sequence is CASSGGGNTIYF. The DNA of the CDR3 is TGTGCCAGCTCGGGGGGTGGAAACACCATATATTTT.